Listed below are T cell receptor beta chains from one sample, sequenced in a study of OX40 agonist ivuxolimab in advanced cancers. The repertoire was sequenced with immunoSEQ multiplex PCR; TCRdb's copy has only in-frame clones and lacks some. The table records roughly 59,000 clones, roughly 84% of them present only once. Specimen: CD4+ or CD8+ T cells sorted from blood, collected in a trial of the OX40 agonist ivuxolimab. These receptors originate from an adult with an advanced solid tumor such as melanoma, head and neck, liver or kidney cancer. Each CDR3 is given with its conserved first and last residue. D genes are given only for firm matches. The size of a clone is reported for some rows only, either as once, few or many, or as a class for expanded clones.

J: TRBJ1-5; size: .; V: TRBV5-1; D: .; CDR3: CASSLGGTAFQPQHF; DNA: TGCGCCAGCAGCTTAGGAGGGACCGCGTTTCAGCCCCAGCATTTT
J: TRBJ2-3; size: .; V: TRBV15; D: TRBD2; CDR3: CATSSDTSGRGDTQYF; DNA: TGTGCCACCAGCAGTGATACTAGCGGGAGGGGAGATACGCAGTATTTT
J: TRBJ2-3; size: .; V: TRBV2; D: .; CDR3: CASSVGPSRGADTQYF; DNA: TGTGCCAGCAGTGTCGGACCCTCGCGGGGCGCAGATACGCAGTATTTT
J: TRBJ2-1; size: once; V: TRBV7-8; D: .; CDR3: CASSLEKGPFGGEQFF; DNA: TGTGCCAGCAGCCTAGAGAAGGGCCCCTTTGGAGGTGAGCAGTTCTTC
J: TRBJ1-1; size: once; V: TRBV10-3; D: TRBD1; CDR3: CAISGTGRMNTEAFF; DNA: TGTGCCATCAGTGGGACAGGGCGGATGAACACTGAAGCTTTCTTT
J: TRBJ2-1; size: .; V: TRBV11-2; D: TRBD1; CDR3: CASSPYRGLGNEQFF; DNA: TGTGCCAGCAGCCCATACAGGGGGCTGGGGAATGAGCAGTTCTTC
J: TRBJ1-1; size: .; V: TRBV18; D: .; CDR3: CASSQNRNTEAFF; DNA: TGTGCCAGCTCACAAAACCGGAACACTGAAGCTTTCTTT
J: TRBJ2-7; size: .; V: TRBV27; D: TRBD1; CDR3: CASSFRDRAVEQYF; DNA: TGTGCCAGCAGTTTCAGGGACAGGGCAGTCGAGCAGTACTTC
J: TRBJ2-1; size: .; V: TRBV19; D: TRBD2; CDR3: CASSSPLGTSGIPNNEQFF; DNA: TGTGCCAGTAGTTCCCCCCTCGGGACTAGCGGGATTCCAAACAATGAGCAGTTCTTC
J: TRBJ1-1; size: few; V: TRBV4-1; D: .; CDR3: CASSQGRDAFRGEAFF; DNA: TGCGCCAGCAGCCAAGGAAGGGACGCTTTCCGTGGTGAAGCTTTCTTT
J: TRBJ1-3; size: .; V: TRBV28; D: .; CDR3: CASSFQGLGGNTIYF; DNA: TGTGCCAGCAGTTTCCAGGGCTTGGGTGGAAACACCATATATTTT
J: TRBJ2-1; size: .; V: TRBV7-2; D: .; CDR3: CASSSWTRNEQFF; DNA: TGTGCCAGCAGCTCCTGGACCAGGAATGAGCAGTTCTTC
J: TRBJ2-2; size: once; V: TRBV9; D: .; CDR3: CRQMNTGELFF; DNA: TGTCGACAGATGAACACCGGGGAGCTGTTTTTT
J: TRBJ2-7; size: .; V: TRBV30; D: .; CDR3: CAWRRGDIPSEQYF; DNA: TGTGCCTGGAGACGTGGGGACATTCCTTCCGAGCAGTACTTC
J: TRBJ1-1; size: once; V: TRBV30; D: .; CDR3: CAWSGRDTAFF; DNA: TGTGCCTGGAGTGGAAGGGACACCGCTTTCTTT
J: TRBJ2-5; size: .; V: TRBV7-2; D: .; CDR3: CASSWEETQYF; DNA: TGTGCCAGCAGCTGGGAAGAGACCCAGTACTTC
J: TRBJ2-7; size: .; V: TRBV18; D: .; CDR3: CASSPPGSYEQYF; DNA: TGTGCCAGCTCACCACCGGGGTCCTACGAGCAGTACTTC
J: TRBJ2-7; size: .; V: TRBV6-1; D: TRBD2; CDR3: CASSAGGNFDYEQYF; DNA: TGTGCCAGCAGTGCGGGGGGGAACTTCGACTACGAGCAGTACTTC
J: TRBJ2-1; size: .; V: TRBV9; D: TRBD2; CDR3: CASSVDPAGGYNEQFF; DNA: TGTGCCAGCAGCGTAGATCCAGCGGGGGGGTATAATGAGCAGTTCTTC
J: TRBJ2-3; size: .; V: TRBV19; D: .; CDR3: CASSNGDTQYF; DNA: TGTGCCAGTAGTAACGGGGATACGCAGTATTTT
J: TRBJ2-5; size: .; V: TRBV5-1; D: .; CDR3: CASSLTRPQETQYF; DNA: TGCGCCAGCAGCTTGACAAGACCTCAGGAGACCCAGTACTTC
J: TRBJ2-7; size: .; V: TRBV30; D: TRBD1; CDR3: CAWSPQGAGEQYF; DNA: TGTGCCTGGAGCCCCCAGGGGGCCGGCGAGCAGTACTTC
J: TRBJ1-4; size: .; V: TRBV4-1; D: TRBD1; CDR3: CASSHPTGQGDEKLFF; DNA: TGCGCCAGCAGCCATCCCACCGGACAGGGAGACGAAAAACTGTTTTTT
J: TRBJ1-2; size: .; V: TRBV29-1; D: .; CDR3: CSVSGGSRGYTF; DNA: TGCAGCGTGTCCGGAGGGTCTCGTGGCTACACCTTC
J: TRBJ2-3; size: .; V: TRBV18; D: .; CDR3: CASSTSTDTQYF; DNA: TGTGCCAGCTCAACGAGCACAGATACGCAGTATTTT
J: TRBJ2-3; size: once; V: TRBV5-1; D: TRBD2; CDR3: CASSLASLAGVIDTQYF; DNA: TGCGCCAGCAGCTTGGCCTCACTAGCGGGAGTTATTGATACGCAGTATTTT
J: TRBJ2-7; size: .; V: TRBV18; D: .; CDR3: CASGDNPHEQYF; DNA: TGTGCCAGCGGGGACAACCCCCACGAGCAGTACTTC
J: TRBJ2-7; size: .; V: TRBV5-1; D: .; CDR3: CASSVAGALLLEQYF; DNA: TGCGCCAGCAGCGTGGCAGGGGCCCTCCTCCTCGAGCAGTACTTC
J: TRBJ2-4; size: .; V: TRBV6-1; D: .; CDR3: CASSPGRWQNIQYF; DNA: TGTGCCAGCAGCCCGGGTCGGTGGCAAAACATTCAGTACTTC
J: TRBJ2-1; size: few; V: TRBV7-9; D: .; CDR3: CASPPGPAYNEQFF; DNA: TGTGCCAGCCCGCCCGGGCCAGCCTACAATGAGCAGTTCTTC
J: TRBJ1-1; size: .; V: TRBV9; D: .; CDR3: CASSVAEKDNTEAFF; DNA: TGTGCCAGCAGCGTAGCTGAGAAGGACAACACTGAAGCTTTCTTT
J: TRBJ2-1; size: once; V: TRBV7-3; D: .; CDR3: CASSLVRGSYNEQFF; DNA: TGTGCCAGCAGCTTGGTCAGGGGATCCTACAATGAGCAGTTCTTC
J: TRBJ1-4; size: .; V: TRBV29-1; D: TRBD1; CDR3: CSVGQGMEKLFF; DNA: TGCAGCGTCGGACAGGGGATGGAAAAACTGTTTTTT
J: TRBJ2-5; size: .; V: TRBV5-1; D: .; CDR3: CASSPPGLFGLGTQYF; DNA: TGCGCCAGCAGCCCCCCGGGACTCTTTGGTTTAGGGACCCAGTACTTC
J: TRBJ1-3; size: .; V: TRBV10-2; D: .; CDR3: CASSEEGDGNTIYF; DNA: TGCGCCAGCAGTGAAGAGGGGGACGGAAACACCATATATTTT
J: TRBJ1-2; size: .; V: TRBV23-1; D: .; CDR3: CASSQSIHTPNYGYTF; DNA: TGCGCCAGCAGTCAATCGATACACACACCTAACTATGGCTACACCTTC
J: TRBJ2-2; size: .; V: TRBV11-1; D: TRBD1; CDR3: CASSDHGQGGRTGELFF; DNA: TGTGCCAGCAGCGACCACGGACAGGGGGGCCGCACCGGGGAGCTGTTTTTT
J: TRBJ1-5; size: few; V: TRBV2; D: .; CDR3: CASSPGEANQPQHF; DNA: TGTGCCAGCAGTCCCGGGGAGGCCAATCAGCCCCAGCATTTT
J: TRBJ1-1; size: .; V: TRBV18; D: TRBD1; CDR3: CASSLAPGQGRTEAFF; DNA: TGTGCCAGCTCACTTGCCCCGGGACAGGGGAGGACTGAAGCTTTCTTT
J: TRBJ1-5; size: .; V: TRBV28; D: TRBD1; CDR3: CASSYRTGRQPQHF; DNA: TGTGCCAGCAGTTATAGGACAGGGCGTCAGCCCCAGCATTTT
J: TRBJ1-2; size: .; V: TRBV5-5; D: TRBD1; CDR3: CASITGGAYGYTF; DNA: TGTGCCAGCATCACAGGGGGGGCGTATGGCTACACCTTC